This T cell receptor beta chain was observed in a study of cytomegalovirus exposure and HLA in healthy donors (dated by TCRdb to 2016 to 2017). In terms of the full investigation: According to an earlier analysis of a few hundred of the donors, about 170 million T cells yielded 100 million or so unique TCR beta sequences and approximately 300 Gb of sequence data. To decide whether each TCR beta V gene segment behaved as functional or pseudogenic, an earlier analysis of some 580 of the donors relied on high-throughput TCR beta sequencing. The study aimed to test whether signatures of past pathogen exposure could be identified by cataloging public T cell receptors. On average, 235,054 unique TCR beta nucleotide sequences were sequenced per donor among fewer than 500 genotyped donors of the cohort, with roughly 18% of those sequences being non-productive. Typing coverage differed by locus: A, B, C, DRB1 and DQB1 were typed in roughly 629-630 donors, DQA1 in 522, DPA1 in 600 to 610, and DPB1 in 472. Besides the first cohort of roughly 700 subjects, a separate validation cohort made up of over 100 different subjects was used. HLA typing included class I and class II loci at four-digit resolution. Among the approximately 420 genotyped donors, approximately 77% belonged to the genetic ancestry cluster associated with self-reported Caucasian donors. Roughly 300 gigabases of sequencing data and tens of millions of unique TCR sequences were included in an early release covering about 620 HLA-typed donors. Every discovery cohort repertoire had been produced on one sequencing platform. To predict cytomegalovirus infection status, the study brought together high-throughput TCR immunosequencing, statistical association of individual TCRs with disease status, and machine learning. To study patterns of TCR occurrence, a later analysis re-analyzed previously published TCR beta repertoires from 500 to 850 donors and added high-resolution HLA genotyping. Genome-wide SNP genotypes for about 65% of the 666 donors were used in a later genetic analysis, which treated that subset as a discovery cohort. The T cell repertoires of 666 subjects were profiled by immunosequencing and related to cytomegalovirus serostatus. Donor age, sex, ethnicity and CMV serostatus were compiled alongside the repertoire data. Because of strong linkage in the cohort, roughly five DR-DQ haplotypes were treated as single units for association and clustering. The later analysis used no new phenotypic data to find candidate immune exposures, relying instead on TCR beta sequences and their occurrence across donors.

Study-level results and caveats: Linkage disequilibrium might explain the correlated functional status among segregating V segments, but an unknown experimental factor could not be excluded. The authors suggested that the approach could potentially be generalized to other disease states and immunological phenotypes. In this cohort, only TCR beta chains were sequenced, and detectable features were limited by the absence of alpha or paired-chain data. In a later analysis, the rate of TCR association differed among HLA loci, with DRB1 alleles having the most associated TCRs and HLA-C alleles having the fewest. A further reported finding was that TCR beta sequences accurately predicted the HLA-A and HLA-B alleles for most subjects in the first cohort. In vitro tests confirmed that a few of the cytomegalovirus-associated TCR beta chains recognize cytomegalovirus antigens. A group of highly shared sequence variants was considered likely to be a technical artifact of the sequencing pipeline. The earlier analysis of approximately 540 of the donors excluded about 16 rarely observed V segments, including chromosome 9 orphons, because counts were too low. A later genetic analysis associated a missense DCLRE1C variant with V-gene and J-gene trimming of TCR beta chains, and an independent cohort replicated the association. CMV serostatus was the only immune exposure information available for the cohort. Assigning TCR associations to individual alleles was difficult when HLA alleles, especially DR and DQ, strongly co-occurred. Most TCR sequences were seen in very few donors, while some public TCRs were found in many individuals. A later analysis reported that several top co-occurrence clusters appeared linked to parvovirus B19, influenza, CMV and Epstein-Barr virus. Most CMV-associated TCR beta chains appeared to be HLA-restricted in a later analysis, and the HLA associations seemed to be driven largely by CMV exposure. According to a later genetic analysis, donors in an Asian-associated ancestry cluster had fewer N-insertions in productive TCRs than the approximately 630-donor mean. Presence/absence analyses assumed roughly uniform sequencing depth across donors, an assumption that may not hold. In an earlier analysis of 587 of the donors, most TCR beta V segments appeared in productive rearrangements about 87% or about 30% of the time, broadly matching IMGT annotations. Because HLA typing was missing for some donors at each locus, association tests included only the typed subset. In both the original and validation cohorts, the classifier was reported to diagnose cytomegalovirus status with high specificity and sensitivity. Some IMGT-functional V segments, including TRBV6-2 and TRBV6-3, could not be distinguished by the 87-base-pair reads and were therefore excluded. Specific HLA alleles were associated with roughly 16,000 TCR beta sequences at a false discovery rate of 0.05 in a later analysis. The study gave a list of more than 150 TCR beta chains associated with cytomegalovirus. In a later analysis, HLA-associated TCR beta chains showed more clonal expansion and lower generation probabilities than non-associated chains that were equally common.

Based on the germline V gene, the CDR1 and CDR2 sequences are MGHRA and YSYEKL. The germline V and J ends show losses of 2 bases and 3 bases respectively, and no gene match explains 10 bases of the junction. The CDR3 sequence holds 17 residues, the cysteine and phenylalanine included. Left in the record is the CDR3 DNA by itself, 51 bases read in frame from the first base. In total, 630 or so healthy bone marrow donors made up the cohort. Cohort members were all nominally healthy when sampled, although unrecorded immune exposures were likely present. The donor tested CMV seropositive and was one of the 289 seropositive cohort members. A peripheral blood sample was collected from each donor, and TCR beta sequencing was performed on peripheral blood mononuclear cells. The Qiagen DNeasy Blood Extraction Kit was used to extract genomic DNA from the blood cell samples. This clone has more than one count but fewer than ten. Its cognate antigen has yet to be identified. Base qualities are not recorded, but no much larger clone differs from it by a single base.

The library was built by means of the immunoSEQ multiplex PCR assay. For the multiplex PCR, a mixture combining 60 forward primers for TCR Vbeta segments and 13 reverse primers for TCR Jbeta segments was used. A multiplex PCR assay on genomic DNA amplified the CDR3 region of rearranged TCR beta genes. The Illumina HiSeq System was used to sequence the amplified TCR beta libraries as 87-base-pair reads. Under the source paper's analysis protocol: Across the 600 to 700 repertoires, a later analysis counted some 81 million unique TCR beta chains, 9.5 million to 13 million of which were shared by at least two donors. To remove PCR and sequencing errors, raw reads were error-corrected and collapsed into unique sequences using a nearest-neighbor algorithm that merged closely related sequences. Alignment of CDR3 sequences to IMGT reference sequences was used to assign V, D and J gene segments. Each retained sequence needed at least a six-nucleotide match to both a V gene segment and a J gene segment. Rearrangements were called productive when the CDR3 lacked stop codons and stayed in frame with V and J; all others were non-productive. Following IMGT convention, CDR3 was defined as the stretch from the second conserved V-encoded cysteine to the conserved J-encoded phenylalanine. The earlier analysis of approximately 590 of the donors excluded any sequence lacking an unambiguous match to a single V gene segment. In an earlier analysis of approximately 590 of the donors, V segments were called functional above 56.7% productive rearrangements and were called segregating when the between-donor standard deviation exceeded 5%. A statistical classification framework was built for diagnosing cytomegalovirus status from the catalog of TCR beta chain sequences. V and J gene assignment, in a later analysis, came from comparing TCR nucleotide sequences with IMGT/GENE-DB human TR gene sequences. Using the TCRdist pipeline, a later analysis assigned CDR3 sequences along with most-parsimonious VDJ recombination scenarios. A later analysis defined each TCR beta chain by its CDR3 amino acid sequence plus V-gene family, and excluded reads lacking a unique V-gene family. A later analysis removed 550 to 700 highly shared, low-generation-probability nucleotide sequences to deal with suspected cross-contamination and a sequencing artifact. For each public chain, a later analysis derived a clonal expansion index from normalized ranks of inferred template counts within each repertoire. Generation probabilities in a later analysis came from a VDJ recombination model fitted to out-of-frame rearrangements, and those results were checked against IGoR. Hypergeometric tests were used in a later analysis to score TCR-TCR, TCR-HLA and TCR-CMV co-occurrence, with a repertoire-size bias correction applied to the TCR pairs. In a later analysis, false discovery rates were estimated by permuting HLA or CMV assignments 20 times. A later analysis grouped co-occurring TCRs with DBSCAN, adding TCRdist sequence similarity when clustering within HLA-allele-positive subsets. For co-occurrence clustering, repertoires with fewer than 30,000 or more than 120,000 public chains were excluded, along with roughly five repertoires with anomalous nucleotide sharing. The immuneACCESS repertoire file appears here via TCRdb, limited to in-frame rearrangements. These files lack a portion of the clones; in checked studies, under half of the deficit traces to unresolved V genes, and the cause of the others is not known. D and trimming were read from the DNA, whereas the V and J calls and clone size are those reported in that table. Recorded for this sample are tens of thousands of clones; about 80% of them occurred a single time. Together, the top ten hold 7.5% to 9% of the sample.

The sequence was obtained from a young man in good health and CMV-seropositive. The sequenced sample was PBMCs. The sequence is built from TRBV4-1 and TRBJ2-1, and 7 junctional nucleotides match TRBD2. CDR3 reads: CASSQPGRRGIYNEQFF. The DNA reads as follows: TGCGCCAGCAGCCAACCCGGGCGGCGGGGGATCTACAATGAGCAGTTCTTC.